The present T cell receptor beta chain was sequenced within a study of response to subunit inactivated influenza vaccine. Findings and limits, study-wide: Each seasonal influenza vaccination recruits few new T cells, the authors suggested.

J was trimmed by 1 base and V by 0 bases; bases with no gene match: 4. Germline V gene data show CDR1 as DFQATT and CDR2 as SNEGSKA (reference sequence). This CDR3 region has 15 residues. MiXCR, run by TCRdb on the RT-PCR reads, gives a single entry per CDR3 protein. The data show around 490,000 distinct CDR3 sequences, with 6% to 9% seen just once and under 15% held by the top ten. To note about this clonotype: The antigen is unknown.

The sample here was PBMCs from blood, taken 23 to 25 months after vaccination. The TCR was taken from a man aged 45 to 75 who received an inactivated influenza vaccine. The chain carries TRBV20-1 and TRBJ2-7, with 9 bases aligning to TRBD2. The CDR3 DNA reads as TGCAGTGCTAGAGAGGGTAGCGGGAGTTCCTACGAGCAGTACTTC. Translation gives CSAREGSGSSYEQYF.